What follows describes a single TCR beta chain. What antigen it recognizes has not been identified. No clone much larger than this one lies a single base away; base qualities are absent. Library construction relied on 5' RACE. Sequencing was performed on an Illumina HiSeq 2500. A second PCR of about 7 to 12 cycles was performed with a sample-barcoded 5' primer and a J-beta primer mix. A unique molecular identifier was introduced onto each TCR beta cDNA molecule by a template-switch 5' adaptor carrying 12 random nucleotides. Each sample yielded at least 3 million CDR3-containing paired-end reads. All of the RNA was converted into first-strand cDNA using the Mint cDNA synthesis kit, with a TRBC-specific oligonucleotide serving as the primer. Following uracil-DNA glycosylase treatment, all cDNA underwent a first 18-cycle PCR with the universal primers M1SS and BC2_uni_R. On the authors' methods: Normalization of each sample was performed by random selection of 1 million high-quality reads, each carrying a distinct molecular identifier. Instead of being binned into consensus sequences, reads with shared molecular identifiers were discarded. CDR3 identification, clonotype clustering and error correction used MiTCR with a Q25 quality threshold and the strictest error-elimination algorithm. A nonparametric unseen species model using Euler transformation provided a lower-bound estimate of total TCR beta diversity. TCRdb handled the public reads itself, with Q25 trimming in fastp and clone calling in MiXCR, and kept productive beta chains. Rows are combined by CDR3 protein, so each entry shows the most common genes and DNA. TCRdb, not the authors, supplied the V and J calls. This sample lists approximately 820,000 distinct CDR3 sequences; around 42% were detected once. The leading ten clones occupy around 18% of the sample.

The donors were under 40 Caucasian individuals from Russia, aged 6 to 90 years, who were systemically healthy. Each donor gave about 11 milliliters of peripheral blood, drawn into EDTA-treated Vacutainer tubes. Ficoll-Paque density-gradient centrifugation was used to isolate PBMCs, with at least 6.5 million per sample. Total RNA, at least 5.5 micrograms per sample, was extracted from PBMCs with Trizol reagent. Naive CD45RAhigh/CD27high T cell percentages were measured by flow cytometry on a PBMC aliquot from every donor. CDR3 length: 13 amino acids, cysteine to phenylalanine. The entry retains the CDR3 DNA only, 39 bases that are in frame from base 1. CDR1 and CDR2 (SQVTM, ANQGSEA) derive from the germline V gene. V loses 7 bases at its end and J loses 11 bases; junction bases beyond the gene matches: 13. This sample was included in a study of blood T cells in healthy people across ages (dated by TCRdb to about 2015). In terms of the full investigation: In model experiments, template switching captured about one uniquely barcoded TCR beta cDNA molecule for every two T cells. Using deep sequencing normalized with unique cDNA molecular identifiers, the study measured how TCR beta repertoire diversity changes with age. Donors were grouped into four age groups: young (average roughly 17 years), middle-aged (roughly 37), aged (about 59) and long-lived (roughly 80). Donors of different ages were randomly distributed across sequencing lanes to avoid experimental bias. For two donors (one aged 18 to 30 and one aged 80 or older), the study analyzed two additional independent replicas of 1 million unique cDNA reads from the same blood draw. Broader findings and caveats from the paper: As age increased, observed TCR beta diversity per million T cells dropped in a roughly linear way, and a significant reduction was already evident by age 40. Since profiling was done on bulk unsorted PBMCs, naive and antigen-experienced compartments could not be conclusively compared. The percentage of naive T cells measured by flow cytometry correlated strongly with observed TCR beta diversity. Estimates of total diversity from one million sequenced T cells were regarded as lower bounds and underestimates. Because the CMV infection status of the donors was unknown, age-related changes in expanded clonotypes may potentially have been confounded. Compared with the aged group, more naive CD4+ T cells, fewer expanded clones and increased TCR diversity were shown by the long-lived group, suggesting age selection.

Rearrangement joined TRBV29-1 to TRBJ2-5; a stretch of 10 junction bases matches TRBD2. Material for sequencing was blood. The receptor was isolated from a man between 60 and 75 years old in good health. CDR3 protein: CSGSGGFGNEQYF. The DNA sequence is TGCAGCGGTAGCGGGGGGTTTGGCAATGAGCAGTACTTC.